Listed here is a single T cell receptor beta chain. This clonotype has ten or more counts. Its antigen is still unknown. Base qualities are not at hand, and no much larger clone is one base apart. The data belong to a study of T cells in Graves' hyperthyroidism and ophthalmopathy (dated by TCRdb to about 2019). Study-wide context: Peripheral blood was collected at initial diagnosis, before any treatment. The paper describes TCR Vbeta CDR3 sequencing of 135 peripheral blood samples, made up of about 41 ophthalmopathy patients, more than 70 hyperthyroidism patients and 17 progressor patients. Prospective prediction of ophthalmopathy was tested in an independent validation cohort consisting of 18 hyperthyroidism patients and about 17 patients who later progressed to ophthalmopathy. Once sampling was done, hyperthyroidism patients were given methimazole at a starting dose of 30 mg daily, whereas ophthalmopathy patients were given high-dose intravenous methylprednisolone. The study also compared thyroid tissue and blood T-cell repertoires from several Graves' hyperthyroidism patients. The roughly 91 discovery patients were randomly split 7:3 into training and test sets. To identify TCR V-J signatures that set the groups apart, the researchers used a discovery cohort of 90 to 100 patients, made up of some 41 with Graves' ophthalmopathy and about 60 with stable Graves' hyperthyroidism.

TCR beta CDR3 regions were amplified from RNA transcripts. The first round of RT-PCR for the TCR CDR3 was performed with the HTBI primer set and the Qiagen OneStep RT-PCR kit. Libraries were constructed in a second round of multiplex PCR, after which size selection and purification were carried out. The libraries were sequenced on an Illumina HiSeq2000 using paired-end 100 bp reads. Turning to the authors' computational methods: Raw data were processed with SOAPnuke, discarding reads with adapters, uncalled bases, mean Phred below 15, or no exact constant-primer or identifier match. High-quality paired reads were merged with COPE v1.2.5, and unique nucleotide sequences were defined as clonotypes. MiTCR v1.1 was used to align the clonotypes against IMGT TRBV, TRBD and TRBJ reference segments. The analysis was restricted to V-J combinations with a frequency above 0.0001, which together covered 98% to 99.2% of the repertoires. A TCS score was defined as the ratio of F50 (clonal expansion) to E x V (chaos), with BLOSUM62-based TCRdist applied between CDR3 peptides within each V-J. Welch's t-statistics and random forest reduced 450 to 600 V-J features to roughly 13, which were used in a naive Bayes classifier (R e1071). TCRdb itself trimmed the public reads at Q25 with fastp, ran MiXCR and retained productive beta chains. A single entry per CDR3 protein holds the most common genes and DNA from its merged rows. The V and J calls follow TCRdb's processing rather than the paper's. Recorded for this sample are about 250,000 distinct CDR3 sequences; approximately 20% of them occurred a single time. About 60% of the sample is in the top ten clones.

Looking up the germline V gene yields CDR1 SGHNT and CDR2 YENEEA. V was cut back by 0 bases and J by 6 bases, leaving a gap of 8 bases between them. The CDR3 starts with the cysteine, ends with the phenylalanine, and has 14 residues. Of the read, only the CDR3 DNA is kept; its 42 bases are in frame from base 1. The research as a whole found: Ophthalmopathy was separated from stable hyperthyroidism by a 13 V-J signature model, with around 90% sensitivity and 81% to 83% specificity obtained in cross-validation and 80%/75% obtained in testing. Most expanded thyroid clonotypes (frequency above 0.001) were also found in blood, which suggests that blood repertoires may mirror thyroid immune responses. During validation, the model predicted progression to ophthalmopathy a median of approximately 6.5 months ahead of onset, with more than 55% sensitivity and 72% to 80% specificity. No statistical method was used to fix the sample size in advance, and group allocation was not hidden from the investigators.

Moderately to severely active disease, a Clinical Activity Score of at least 3, a NOSPECS grade of at least 4, and a duration under 3 months were present in ophthalmopathy patients. The study excluded patients with uncontrolled infections, other autoimmune diseases, pregnancy or lactation. Diagnoses were established on the basis of clinical symptoms, serum thyroxine and TRAb, thyroid ultrasound, and orbital computed tomography. PBMCs were isolated from more than 8 ml of fresh peripheral blood by Ficoll-Paque density gradient centrifugation. Total RNA was extracted with Trizol reagent, and quality was checked on an Agilent 2100 Bioanalyzer.

Sequenced: blood. The receptor's source is a man in his thirties or forties with Graves' ophthalmopathy. The V gene is TRBV11-3 and the J gene is TRBJ2-2; the D gene assignment is ambiguous. The nucleotides read TGTGCCAGCAGCTTAGACACTGGGGCCGGGGAGCTGTTTTTT. The translation is CASSLDTGAGELFF.